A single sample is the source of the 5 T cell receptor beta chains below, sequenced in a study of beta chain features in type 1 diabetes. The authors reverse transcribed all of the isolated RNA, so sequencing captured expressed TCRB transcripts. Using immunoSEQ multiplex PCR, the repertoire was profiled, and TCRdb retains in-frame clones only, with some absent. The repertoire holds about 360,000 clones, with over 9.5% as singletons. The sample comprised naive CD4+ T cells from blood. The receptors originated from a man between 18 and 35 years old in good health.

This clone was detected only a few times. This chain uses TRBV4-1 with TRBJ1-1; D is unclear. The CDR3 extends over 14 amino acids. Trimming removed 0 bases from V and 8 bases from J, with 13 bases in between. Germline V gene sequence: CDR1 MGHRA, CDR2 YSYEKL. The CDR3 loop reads CASSQDSVGREAFF. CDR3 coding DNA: TGCGCCAGCAGCCAAGATAGTGTGGGCAGAGAAGCTTTCTTT.

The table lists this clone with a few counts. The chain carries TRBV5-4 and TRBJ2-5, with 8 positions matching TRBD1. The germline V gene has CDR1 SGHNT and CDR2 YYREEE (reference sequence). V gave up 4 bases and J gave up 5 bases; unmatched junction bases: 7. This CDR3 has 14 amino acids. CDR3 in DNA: TGTGCCAGCAGCCAAGCAGGGGGCGGGGAGACCCAGTACTTC. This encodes CASSQAGGGETQYF.

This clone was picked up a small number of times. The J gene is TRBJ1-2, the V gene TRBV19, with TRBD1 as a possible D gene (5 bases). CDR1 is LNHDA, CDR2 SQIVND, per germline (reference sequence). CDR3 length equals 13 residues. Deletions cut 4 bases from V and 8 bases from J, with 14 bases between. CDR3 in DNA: TGTGCCAGTAGTAAAGGGAGGGACTTGGGCTACACCTTC. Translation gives CASSKGRDLGYTF.

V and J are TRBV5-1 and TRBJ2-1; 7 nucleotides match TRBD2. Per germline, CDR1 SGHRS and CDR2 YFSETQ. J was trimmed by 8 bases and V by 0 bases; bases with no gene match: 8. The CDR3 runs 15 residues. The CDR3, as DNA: TGCGCCAGCAGCTTGGTGCGGGGGAGGGGCTATGAGCAGTTCTTC. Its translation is CASSLVRGRGYEQFF. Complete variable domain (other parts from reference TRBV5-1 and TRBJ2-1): KAGVTQTPRYLIKTRGQQVTLSCSPISGHRSVSWYQQTPGQGLQFLFEYFSETQRNKGNFPGRFSGRQFSNSRSEMNVSTLELGDSALYLCASSLVRGRGYEQFFGPGTRLTVL.

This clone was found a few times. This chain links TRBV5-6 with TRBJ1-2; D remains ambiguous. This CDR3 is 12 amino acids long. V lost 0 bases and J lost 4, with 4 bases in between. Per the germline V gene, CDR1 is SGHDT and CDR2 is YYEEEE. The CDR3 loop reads CASSLAVYGYTF. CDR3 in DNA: TGTGCCAGCAGCTTGGCAGTCTATGGCTACACCTTC. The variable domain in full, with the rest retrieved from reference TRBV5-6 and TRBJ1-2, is DAGVTQSPTHLIKTRGQQVTLRCSPKSGHDTVSWYQQALGQGPQFIFQYYEEEERQRGNFPDRFSGHQFPNYSSELNVNALLLGDSALYLCASSLAVYGYTFGSGTRLTVV.